This entry is about one T cell receptor beta chain. Its antigen is not identified. This entry belongs to a study of response to subunit inactivated influenza vaccine. Study-wide findings and caveats: A suggestion made by the authors is that each seasonal influenza vaccination recruits few new T cells.

TCRdb re-called the RT-PCR reads through MiXCR, storing one row per CDR3 protein. Seen here are over 450,000 distinct CDR3 sequences, about an eighth observed once, and the top ten hold less than 15%. CDR3 length equals 15 residues. V lost 2 bases and J 3 bases, leaving 15 bases between the germline ends. Germline V gene sequence: CDR1 SGDLS, CDR2 YYNGEE. V usage is TRBV9 and J usage is TRBJ2-7; possibly TRBD1 for D (5 bases). The input for sequencing was PBMCs from blood, taken 45 days after vaccination. This receptor was identified in a man aged 50 to 60 who received an inactivated influenza vaccine. The CDR3 DNA is TGTGCCAGCAGCGTTGAAACAGGCTCTCTCTACGAGCAGTACTTC. This gives the protein CASSVETGSLYEQYF.